This is a list of T cell receptor beta chains from one sample in a study of T cell responses to AZD1222 COVID-19 vaccine. Produced via immunoSEQ multiplex PCR; TCRdb's table is partial and in-frame only. This table holds tens of thousands of clones, 70% to 90% found once. Material: peripheral blood, obtained on day 0 of AZD1222 vaccination. The receptors here all came from an adult in good health. Both conserved end residues are part of each CDR3. D genes are given only for firm matches. Rows may omit the clone size; those that give it use once, few, many or a size class.

TRBD2,TRBV7-9,TRBJ2-7,-,TGTGCCAGCAGCATTAGCGGGAGATCCTACGAGCAGTACTTC,CASSISGRSYEQYF
-,TRBV6-5,TRBJ2-1,once,TGTGCCAGCAGTTACGTCTCCAGTTACAATGAGCAGTTCTTC,CASSYVSSYNEQFF
TRBD2,TRBV4-1,TRBJ2-3,-,TGCGCCAGCAGCCAGTCCCCAGCGGGGGGCACAGATACGCAGTATTTT,CASSQSPAGGTDTQYF
-,TRBV21-1,TRBJ1-1,-,TGTGCCAGCAGCAAAGCAGGGGTTTCCCCCTGGGGTGAAGCTTTCTTT,CASSKAGVSPWGEAFF
TRBD2,TRBV9,TRBJ2-2,-,TGTGCCAGCAGCGCCGTAGCGGGAGAGGGGACCGGGGAGCTGTTTTTT,CASSAVAGEGTGELFF
TRBD1,TRBV6-5,TRBJ2-2,-,TGTGCCAGCAGGGGGACAGGGGGAACCGGGGAGCTGTTTTTT,CASRGTGGTGELFF
TRBD1,TRBV2,TRBJ1-2,-,TGTGCCAGCAACGGGGACAGAGGGAGGGGCTACACCTTC,CASNGDRGRGYTF
TRBD1,TRBV10-3,TRBJ2-1,few,TGTGCCATCAGCGTCCCGGGACAGGGGGCCGAACAAGCAATCGAGCAGTTCTTC,CAISVPGQGAEQAIEQFF
-,TRBV9,TRBJ1-3,-,TGTGCCAGCAGCCCACGGGCGAGCTCTGGAAACACCATATATTTT,CASSPRASSGNTIYF
-,TRBV28,TRBJ2-2,-,TGTGCCAGCAGCTCACCATCGCCGAACACCGGGGAGCTGTTTTTT,CASSSPSPNTGELFF
-,TRBV9,TRBJ2-7,-,TGTGCCAGCAGCGGAGAGTCCCTACCCTACGAGCAGTACTTC,CASSGESLPYEQYF
TRBD1,TRBV7-8,TRBJ2-3,-,TGTGCCAGCAGCTCCCCGGACAGGGGTTGGGATACGCAGTATTTT,CASSSPDRGWDTQYF
-,TRBV4-3,TRBJ2-1,-,TGCGCCAGCAGCCAAGGGGCTTTCTCCTACAATGAGCAGTTCTTC,CASSQGAFSYNEQFF
TRBD1,TRBV6-5,TRBJ1-2,-,TGTGCCAGCAGGCTGGGACAGTCCTATGGCTACACCTTC,CASRLGQSYGYTF
-,TRBV10-3,TRBJ1-6,-,TGTGCCATCAGTGCTGGTCGCGTAGAGGATTCACCCCTCCACTTT,CAISAGRVEDSPLHF
TRBD1,TRBV5-4,TRBJ2-2,-,TGTGCCAGCAGCCCGGGACAGCTAATCACCGGGGAGCTGTTTTTT,CASSPGQLITGELFF
-,TRBV6-1,TRBJ1-2,-,TGTGCCAGCAGTTCGGGTACTCTTTATGGCTACACCTTC,CASSSGTLYGYTF
-,TRBV5-4,TRBJ1-4,-,TGTGCCAGCAGTCGTGAAACGGGAGATGAAAAACTGTTTTTT,CASSRETGDEKLFF
-,TRBV29-1,TRBJ1-6,-,TGCAGCGTGGGGGAAGGGGCCAATTCACCCCTCCACTTT,CSVGEGANSPLHF
TRBD2,TRBV6-2/TRBV6-3,TRBJ2-1,once,TGTGCCAGCAGTCCGAGCGGGAGGGCCGGAAATGAGCAGTTCTTC,CASSPSGRAGNEQFF
TRBD1,TRBV18,TRBJ1-6,-,TGTGCCAGCTCACTTACTACGGGACAGGGGAGTTCACCCCTCCACTTT,CASSLTTGQGSSPLHF
TRBD1,TRBV24-1,TRBJ1-5,-,TGTGCCACCAGTGATCCCGGACAGGCCCATCAGCCCCAGCATTTT,CATSDPGQAHQPQHF